These T cell receptor beta chains were read from a single sample in a study of follicular helper T cells after annual influenza vaccination. Repertoires were generated with immunoSEQ multiplex PCR, while TCRdb's copy carries only in-frame clones and drops some. The table records 9,500 to 13,000 clones, roughly 80% of them present only once. The sequenced sample was CXCR5+ CD38- circulating T follicular helper cells from blood, obtained on the day of influenza vaccination. All receptors derive from an adult who received the influenza vaccine. Both conserved end residues are part of each CDR3. D genes are given only for firm matches. Clone size appears in some rows only: once, few, many, or a class for an expanded clone.

CDR3,DNA,V,D,J,size
CASSEIGVADTEAFF,TGTGCCAGCAGTGAAATCGGTGTGGCTGACACTGAAGCTTTCTTT,TRBV6-1,NA,TRBJ1-1,once
CASSQATDLANTEAFF,TGCGCCAGCAGCCAAGCGACGGATCTAGCGAACACTGAAGCTTTCTTT,TRBV4-3,NA,TRBJ1-1,NA
CASSSRERRTDTQYF,TGTGCCAGCAGTTCCAGGGAGAGAAGGACAGATACGCAGTATTTT,TRBV6-5,NA,TRBJ2-3,NA
CATSGANTDTQYF,TGTGCCACCAGCGGGGCGAACACAGATACGCAGTATTTT,TRBV6-5,TRBD2,TRBJ2-3,NA
CAWTNRGDNEKLFF,TGTGCCTGGACGAACAGGGGGGATAATGAAAAACTGTTTTTT,TRBV30,TRBD1,TRBJ1-4,NA
CASSSGQEKLFF,TGTGCCAGCAGTTCCGGACAGGAAAAACTGTTTTTT,TRBV6-5,NA,TRBJ1-4,NA
CSAVGQGRSYEQYF,TGCAGCGCCGTGGGACAGGGGCGATCCTACGAGCAGTACTTC,TRBV29-1,TRBD1,TRBJ2-7,NA
CSAISGTGGGGANVLTF,TGCAGCGCTATATCAGGGACAGGGGGAGGTGGGGCCAACGTCCTGACTTTC,TRBV29-1,TRBD1,TRBJ2-6,NA
CASSRRNKETQYF,TGTGCCAGCAGCCGACGGAACAAAGAGACCCAGTACTTC,TRBV7-8,NA,TRBJ2-5,NA
CASSQAQGAFEKLFF,TGTGCCAGCAGCCAGGCTCAGGGGGCATTTGAAAAACTGTTTTTT,TRBV14,TRBD1,TRBJ1-4,NA
CASSPQGMAGRSHF,TGTGCCAGCAGTCCACAGGGAATGGCGGGACGATCTCACTTC,TRBV28,NA,TRBJ2-5,once
CAISHQDRDGYTF,TGTGCCATCAGTCACCAGGACAGGGACGGCTACACCTTC,TRBV10-3,TRBD1,TRBJ1-2,NA
CASSRKTGVETQYF,TGTGCCAGTAGTCGTAAGACGGGGGTAGAGACCCAGTACTTC,TRBV19,NA,TRBJ2-5,NA
CASSAVGTGSVNQPQHF,TGTGCCAGCTCGGCCGTTGGGACAGGGTCGGTCAATCAGCCCCAGCATTTT,TRBV18,TRBD1,TRBJ1-5,few
CASSPRVPEGQPQHF,TGTGCCAGCAGTCCCCGAGTTCCGGAGGGCCAGCCCCAGCATTTT,TRBV27,NA,TRBJ1-5,few
CASSSLEGGQAGELFF,TGCGCCAGCAGCTCTCTTGAAGGGGGGCAGGCCGGGGAGCTGTTTTTT,TRBV5-1,NA,TRBJ2-2,NA
CATEISGEQYF,TGTGCCACCGAGATTTCCGGCGAGCAGTACTTC,TRBV10-3,NA,TRBJ2-7,few
CSVGTSGDTQYF,TGCAGCGTTGGGACTAGCGGGGATACGCAGTATTTT,TRBV29-1,TRBD2,TRBJ2-3,NA
CSSLAGKNTEAFF,TGTTCTTCCCTGGCTGGGAAGAACACTGAAGCTTTCTTT,TRBV19,NA,TRBJ1-1,NA
CASSPGSYEQYF,TGTGCCAGCTCACCTGGTAGCTACGAGCAGTACTTC,TRBV18,NA,TRBJ2-7,NA
CASSSSSGTPQHF,TGTGCCAGCAGCTCCAGCAGTGGAACGCCCCAGCATTTT,TRBV7-6,NA,TRBJ1-5,NA
CAWSGRRDTEAFF,TGTGCCTGGAGTGGCAGGAGGGACACTGAAGCTTTCTTT,TRBV30,NA,TRBJ1-1,once
CASGGDRGREPQHF,TGTGCCAGCGGAGGGGACAGGGGGCGTGAGCCCCAGCATTTT,TRBV6-5,TRBD1,TRBJ1-5,NA
CASTINRNVEQFF,TGTGCCAGCACCATCAACAGGAACGTTGAGCAGTTCTTC,TRBV11-2,NA,TRBJ2-1,NA
CASSLEAGVNSPLHF,TGTGCCAGCAGCTTAGAGGCAGGGGTTAATTCACCCCTCCACTTT,TRBV7-2,NA,TRBJ1-6,NA
CASSPEYASTDTQYF,TGTGCCAGCTCACCTGAGTACGCTAGCACAGATACGCAGTATTTT,TRBV18,NA,TRBJ2-3,once
CASSLGQTYNEKLFF,TGCGCCAGCAGCTTGGGACAGACTTATAATGAAAAACTGTTTTTT,TRBV5-1,NA,TRBJ1-4,NA
CASSRTGEAGELFF,TGTGCCAGCTCAAGGACAGGGGAAGCCGGGGAGCTGTTTTTT,TRBV28,TRBD1,TRBJ2-2,NA
CASSLSYGGNEQYF,TGTGCCAGCAGTTTATCATACGGGGGCAACGAGCAGTACTTC,TRBV27,NA,TRBJ2-7,NA
CASTLNHGTQETQYF,TGTGCCAGCACACTAAACCACGGGACGCAGGAGACCCAGTACTTC,TRBV5-5,NA,TRBJ2-5,NA
CASSSDRVGQYF,TGTGCCAGCAGCTCGGACAGGGTGGGCCAGTACTTC,TRBV11-2,TRBD1,TRBJ2-5,NA
CASSSPSASGGRADTQYF,TGTGCCAGCAGCTCGCCCTCGGCTAGCGGGGGGAGGGCAGATACGCAGTATTTT,TRBV5-6,TRBD2,TRBJ2-3,NA
CASSPEGGISSYEQYF,TGTGCCAGCTCACCCGAGGGGGGGATAAGCTCCTACGAGCAGTACTTC,TRBV18,NA,TRBJ2-7,NA
CASSDRRQGGDEQFF,TGTGCCAGCAGTGATCGGCGTCAGGGCGGCGATGAGCAGTTCTTC,TRBV25-1,NA,TRBJ2-1,NA
CASSEAVRSGNTIYF,TGTGCCAGCAGTGAAGCGGTTCGGTCCGGAAACACCATATATTTT,TRBV2,NA,TRBJ1-3,NA
CASSFPGSYEQYF,TGTGCCAGCAGCTTCCCTGGGTCCTACGAGCAGTACTTC,TRBV5-6,NA,TRBJ2-7,NA
CASSQTGGETGELFF,TGCGCCAGCAGCCAAACAGGGGGCGAAACCGGGGAGCTGTTTTTT,TRBV5-1,TRBD1,TRBJ2-2,once
CASSPPPGLHTYEQYF,TGTGCCAGCTCACCACCGCCAGGGCTCCACACCTACGAGCAGTACTTC,TRBV18,NA,TRBJ2-7,few
CASSNPHRDTYGYTF,TGTGCCAGCAGTAATCCCCACCGGGACACCTATGGCTACACCTTC,TRBV6-1,NA,TRBJ1-2,few
CASSYTGMNQPQHF,TGTGCCAGCAGCTATACCGGAATGAATCAGCCCCAGCATTTT,TRBV5-6,NA,TRBJ1-5,NA
CTSSQEPGRNTIYF,TGCACCAGCAGCCAAGAACCCGGAAGAAACACCATATATTTT,TRBV1,NA,TRBJ1-3,NA
CASRTSGGPYEQYF,TGCGCCAGCAGGACTAGCGGGGGACCCTACGAGCAGTACTTC,TRBV5-1,TRBD2,TRBJ2-7,NA